Following are 20 T cell receptor beta chains from one sample sequenced in a study of cytomegalovirus exposure and HLA in healthy donors. The PCR contained 60 Vbeta and 13 Jbeta primers. Generated by immunoSEQ multiplex PCR, the TCRdb table keeps only in-frame clones and is missing some. The sample has about 110,000 clones; roughly two thirds are singletons. The sequencing sample was made of PBMCs. These receptors originate from a woman aged 30 to 39 in good health and CMV-seronegative.

This clone appeared a few times. The gene calls are TRBV27 and TRBJ1-2, with D unclear. This CDR3 is built from 13 residues. V lost 6 bases and J lost 3, with 11 bases in between. CDR1 and CDR2 from the germline V gene are MNHEY and SMNVEV (reference sequence). Written as DNA, the CDR3 is TGTGCCAGCAGGGAACTCGGGTACTATGGCTACACCTTC. This codes for CASRELGYYGYTF.

Only a few counts were recorded for this clone. This chain joins TRBV5-1 and TRBJ1-4, with D possibly matching TRBD1 (6 bases). This CDR3 spans 15 amino acids. Germline assignment: CDR1 SGHRS and CDR2 YFSETQ. V was clipped by 4 bases and J by 7 bases, with 17 bases between them. The CDR3, as DNA: TGCGCCAGCAGCCCCGCGGGAGGGGGAAGTGAAAAACTGTTTTTT. This translates into CASSPAGGGSEKLFF.

This clone was found a few times. V usage is TRBV5-1 and J usage is TRBJ2-7; 9 nucleotides line up with TRBD1. Per the germline V gene, CDR1 is SGHRS and CDR2 is YFSETQ. The CDR3 is 13 amino acids. Unmatched junction bases numbered 6, after V lost 4 bases and J lost 7 bases. The CDR3 loop reads CASSGGQGREQYF. CDR3 sequence (DNA): TGCGCCAGCAGCGGGGGACAGGGTAGGGAGCAGTACTTC.

The V gene is TRBV5-6, the J gene TRBJ1-5; 9 nucleotides align to TRBD1. Losses at the gene ends were 4 bases for V and 4 bases for J; bases not matched to a gene: 3. CDR1 is SGHDT and CDR2 is YYEEEE in the germline V gene. This CDR3 contains 14 residues. CDR3 in DNA: TGTGCCAGCAGCCCGGGACAGGGAAATCAGCCCCAGCATTTT. Protein product: CASSPGQGNQPQHF.

Only a few counts were recorded for this clone. The V call is TRBV7-9, the J call TRBJ1-2, with TRBD1 matching over 7 bases. V lost 2 bases and J lost 8; bases outside the gene matches: 5. Germline V CDR1 and CDR2: SEHNR, FQNEAQ (reference sequence). There are 13 residues in the CDR3. CDR3 nucleotides: TGTGCCAGCAGCTTATACAGGGGTTTAGGCTACACCTTC. Its translation is CASSLYRGLGYTF.

The chain recombines TRBV28 with TRBJ1-3, with 9 bases identical to TRBD1. After removal of 4 bases from V and 8 bases from J, the junction contained 6 bases not matched to a gene. Per the germline V gene, CDR1 is MDHEN and CDR2 is SYDVKM. The CDR3 contains 14 residues. DNA for the CDR3: TGTGCCAGCAGTTATCCCCGGGACAGGGACACCATATATTTT. This translates into CASSYPRDRDTIYF.

The chain carries TRBV29-1 and TRBJ2-7, with 7 bases identical to TRBD2. V gave up 1 base and J gave up 0 bases; unmatched junction bases: 6. The CDR3 is 15 amino acids. Germline CDR1 reads SQVTM; CDR2 reads ANQGSEA. The CDR3 bases are TGCAGCGTTGAAGTCCCGCGGGAGTACTCCTACGAGCAGTACTTC. Its protein is CSVEVPREYSYEQYF.

This clone was recorded a few times. This rearrangement joins TRBV27 to TRBJ2-7, with D unclear. The V gene's germline CDR1 is MNHEY and CDR2 SMNVEV (reference sequence). This CDR3 is built from 11 residues. V was cut by 10 bases and J by 2 bases, with 9 bases left in between. CDR3 sequence: CATRSAYEQYF. The CDR3 region has the DNA TGTGCCACGCGATCTGCCTACGAGCAGTACTTC.

This sequence joins TRBV6-4 and TRBJ1-5, with TRBD1 identical over 7 bases. Germline-derived CDR1 and CDR2 are MRHNA and SNTAGT. The CDR3 extends over 13 amino acids. V dropped 5 bases and J dropped 6; count of bases not matched to a gene: 4. CDR3 nucleotides: TGTGCCAGCAGTTACAGGGGCGGTCAGCCCCAGCATTTT. It codes for CASSYRGGQPQHF.

This clone was counted between two and nine times. The chain is built from TRBV29-1 and TRBJ1-1; the D is unclear. With 3 bases removed from V and 5 bases from J, the gap between germline ends came to 19 bases. CDR1 is SQVTM and CDR2 is ANQGSEA in the germline V gene. The CDR3 totals 15 residues. The CDR3 DNA is TGCAGCGTTGATGAGACATTCGGCGCAGGAACTGAAGCTTTCTTT. Protein product: CSVDETFGAGTEAFF.

V and J are TRBV6-4 and TRBJ2-1; 12 nucleotides line up with TRBD2. The CDR3 spans 15 residues. With 4 bases clipped from V and 7 bases from J, the junction kept 5 bases outside the gene matches. From germline, CDR1 is MRHNA and CDR2 SNTAGT. In DNA, the CDR3 is TGTGCCAGCAGTGTACTAGCGGGAGGCACGAATGAGCAGTTCTTC. Residues: CASSVLAGGTNEQFF.

This clone showed up just a few times. The chain has TRBV9 and TRBJ2-1; D might be TRBD1 (6 bases). V dropped 0 bases and J dropped 1 base, with 8 bases sitting between them. Germline lookup yields CDR1 SGDLS and CDR2 YYNGEE. The CDR3 spans 15 residues. This chain's CDR3 is CASSVARGSYNEQFF. The CDR3, as DNA: TGTGCCAGCAGCGTAGCGAGGGGGTCCTACAATGAGCAGTTCTTC. The full variable domain, rest sourced from reference TRBV9 and TRBJ2-1, is DSGVTQTPKHLITATGQRVTLRCSPRSGDLSVYWYQQSLDQGLQFLIQYYNGEERAKGNILERFSAQQFPDLHSELNLSSLELGDSALYFCASSVARGSYNEQFFGPGTRLTVL.

The chain carries TRBV28 and TRBJ1-1, with D hard to call. The germline CDR1 and CDR2 sequences are MDHEN and SYDVKM. V was clipped by 3 bases and J by 5 bases, with 10 bases between them. The length of the CDR3 is 13 residues. The CDR3 DNA reads TGTGCCAGCAGTTTCTTGGAGGATACTGAAGCTTTCTTT. It codes for CASSFLEDTEAFF.

This clone was counted only a few times. The V and J genes are TRBV6-1 and TRBJ1-2; no firm D call. Germline loops: CDR1 MNHNS, CDR2 SASEGT. This CDR3 comprises 14 residues. Trimming pared 1 base from V and 0 bases from J, leaving 6 bases between. CDR3 sequence (DNA): TGTGCCAGCAGTGAAGAGCAAGCTAACTATGGCTACACCTTC. Translated: CASSEEQANYGYTF.

This clone has more than one count but fewer than ten. This sequence joins TRBV9 and TRBJ1-1, with D possibly being TRBD1 (6 bases). Trimming left V 3 bases short and J 4 bases short, with 10 bases between. Looked up from germline, CDR1 is SGDLS and CDR2 is YYNGEE. The CDR3 is 13 amino acids. CDR3 coding DNA: TGTGCCAGCAGCGGGGTGGGGGCCACTGAAGCTTTCTTT. Its protein product is CASSGVGATEAFF.

This sequence joins TRBV13 and TRBJ2-3; 7 bases match TRBD1. CDR3 size: 17 residues. Losses at the gene ends were 1 base for V and 5 bases for J; bases not matched to a gene: 12. Germline assignment: CDR1 PRHDT and CDR2 FYEKMQ (reference sequence). The CDR3 is CASSLARQGSEGDTQYF. The CDR3 bases are TGTGCCAGCAGCTTAGCCAGACAGGGATCGGAAGGAGATACGCAGTATTTT.

The chain combines TRBV7-9 with TRBJ2-7; 9 bases are shared with TRBD2. The germline CDR1 and CDR2 sequences are SEHNR and FQNEAQ (reference sequence). The junction had 5 bases not matched to a gene; V was cut back by 6 bases and J by 5 bases. This CDR3 has 13 residues. CDR3 protein: CASSLREGDEQYF. The CDR3 region has the DNA TGTGCCAGCAGTTTGCGGGAGGGCGACGAGCAGTACTTC.

This sequence joins TRBV7-9 and TRBJ2-7, with D perhaps TRBD2 (5 bases). There are 16 residues in the CDR3. In germline, CDR1 is SEHNR, CDR2 FQNEAQ (reference sequence). Trimming stripped 5 bases from V and 0 bases from J, with 17 bases between. The CDR3: CASSQFLTKDSYEQYF. The CDR3 coding sequence is TGTGCCAGCAGCCAATTTTTGACTAAGGACTCCTACGAGCAGTACTTC.

There are a few counts of this clone. The CDR3, as DNA: TGTGCCAGCAGTTGGCGGGGGACCTACGAGCAGTACTTC. It translates to CASSWRGTYEQYF. The V gene is TRBV28, the J gene TRBJ2-7; 7 nucleotides align to TRBD2. The CDR3 sequence is 13 residues long. Per the germline V gene, CDR1 is MDHEN and CDR2 is SYDVKM. The trim removed 4 bases at V and 2 bases at J, leaving 2 bases unmatched.

This chain connects TRBV9 to TRBJ2-3; D perhaps matches TRBD2 (6 bases). The length of the CDR3 is 16 residues. V lost 0 bases and J 0 bases, leaving 11 bases between the germline ends. Germline V gives CDR1 SGDLS, CDR2 YYNGEE. The CDR3 here is CASSVDAGTSTDTQYF. Here the CDR3 DNA reads TGTGCCAGCAGCGTAGACGCAGGGACTAGCACAGATACGCAGTATTTT.